This T cell receptor beta chain was sequenced during a study of blood T cell repertoires in COVID-19. Germline V gene sequence: CDR1 SGHTA, CDR2 FQGNSA. Trimming stripped 4 bases from V and 5 bases from J, with 12 bases between. The CDR3 has 14 amino acids. Using immunoSEQ multiplex PCR, the repertoire was profiled, and TCRdb retains in-frame clones only, with some absent. Among 150,000 to 200,000 clones listed, around 83% were seen once. The material sequenced was peripheral blood. The J gene is TRBJ1-5, the V gene TRBV7-2, with a tentative D call TRBD1 (5 bases). The TCR was taken from a woman aged 80 or older in a cohort sampled during active or convalescent COVID-19. CDR3 protein: CASSSSRAHQPQHF. CDR3 bases: TGTGCCAGCAGCTCTTCCAGGGCCCATCAGCCCCAGCATTTT.